These T cell receptor beta chains were read from a single sample in a study of Tregs in tolerant kidney transplant recipients. Assay: immunoSEQ multiplex PCR; the TCRdb copy retains only in-frame clones and omits some. Seen here are about 240,000 clones, roughly 80% observed once, and the top ten hold around 0.6%. Input material: CD4+ T cells from blood. The source of these receptors is a human donor in good health. CDR3s include the opening cysteine and the closing phenylalanine or tryptophan.

j_call v_call cdr3_aa
TRBJ2-5 TRBV6-5 CASRRREYQETQYF
TRBJ2-2 TRBV15 CATSRAPLLGELFF
TRBJ2-7 TRBV6-5 CASRAPGSAYEQYF
TRBJ2-5 TRBV11-2 CASSLAWTQETQYF
TRBJ1-1 TRBV14 CASSQARLNTEAFF
TRBJ2-7 TRBV27 CASRGPGWGEQYF
TRBJ2-2 TRBV19 CASSKSGGLNTGELFF
TRBJ1-1 TRBV5-6 CASSPGPLNTEAFF
TRBJ1-1 TRBV11-3 CASSGQLNTEAFF
TRBJ2-7 TRBV20-1 CSANRGREQYF
TRBJ1-1 TRBV11-1 CASSFLKTMNTEAFF
TRBJ2-5 TRBV6-6 CASRVWGGRETQYF
TRBJ2-1 TRBV29-1 CSVENGNRGSDEQFF
TRBJ2-7 TRBV18 CASSPGTGGSYEQYF
TRBJ1-1 TRBV30 CAAERGTEAFF
TRBJ1-2 TRBV25-1 CASSDGRYSWGYTF
TRBJ2-5 TRBV5-1 CASSLVGRSVGETQYF
TRBJ2-3 TRBV19 CATKRGRSSTDTQYF
TRBJ2-7 TRBV29-1 CSVGDNSYEQYF
TRBJ2-2 TRBV2 CASSEVAGSVGELFF
TRBJ1-5 TRBV29-1 CSVLQGSGQPQHF
TRBJ2-7 TRBV27 CASSFLYLGTGEWYEQYF
TRBJ2-5 TRBV7-3 CASSLNAPDETQYF
TRBJ1-4 TRBV2 CASSDPRGGYEKLFF
TRBJ2-3 TRBV5-1 CASSLAPSGGTSQNTQYF
TRBJ1-4 TRBV29-1 CSVEGPEGGEKLFF
TRBJ2-1 TRBV6-1 CASSENWELAYNEQFF
TRBJ1-1 TRBV4-1 CASSQDRGANTEAFF
TRBJ2-7 TRBV7-9 CAIEDYYEQYF
TRBJ2-3 TRBV6-5 CASSYSAGTLGQYF
TRBJ1-2 TRBV7-9 CASSLDGQANGYTF
TRBJ1-3 TRBV6-4 CASGINSGNTIYF
TRBJ1-2 TRBV5-1 CASSFRTGDGIGYTF
TRBJ1-1 TRBV18 CASSPDSGTGRGTEAFF
TRBJ2-1 TRBV5-4 CASSDPTGTSGVLNEQFF
TRBJ1-3 TRBV4-1 CASSQVGRSSGNTIYF
TRBJ1-3 TRBV19 CASTPSEGRNTIYF
TRBJ2-3 TRBV5-1 CASSLGGTHTDTQYF
TRBJ1-2 TRBV19 CASSGTRNYGYTF
TRBJ2-7 TRBV7-9 CASSALGGEAHEQYF
TRBJ2-3 TRBV19 CASSIAGGGGDTQYF
TRBJ2-7 TRBV11-1 CASSTSHRDYEQYF
TRBJ2-3 TRBV4-1 CASSQDRGRGPTDTQYF
TRBJ2-2 TRBV5-1 CASSAQLAGAGELFF
TRBJ1-2 TRBV7-2 CASSLAGQGYGYTF
TRBJ1-5 TRBV6-6 CASIYGGGGQPQHF
TRBJ2-7 TRBV2 CASSRQGVDEQYF
TRBJ2-3 TRBV5-1 CASTRVRVTDTQYF